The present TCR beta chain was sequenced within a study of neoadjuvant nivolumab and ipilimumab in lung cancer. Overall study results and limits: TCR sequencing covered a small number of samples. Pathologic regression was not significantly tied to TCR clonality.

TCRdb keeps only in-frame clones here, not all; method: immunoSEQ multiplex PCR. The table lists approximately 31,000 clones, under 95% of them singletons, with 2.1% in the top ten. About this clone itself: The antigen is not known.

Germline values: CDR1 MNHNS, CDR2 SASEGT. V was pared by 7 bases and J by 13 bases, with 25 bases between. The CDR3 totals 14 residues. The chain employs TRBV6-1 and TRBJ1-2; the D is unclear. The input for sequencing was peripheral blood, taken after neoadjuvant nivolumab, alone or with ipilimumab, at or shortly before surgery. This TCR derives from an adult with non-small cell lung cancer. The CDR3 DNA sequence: TGTGCCAGCACCGGGATCGGGCAATCAAGGATACGCACCTTC. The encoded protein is CASTGIGQSRIRTF.